Below are 4 T cell receptor beta chains sequenced from a single sample in a study of shared clonotypes between healthy human individuals. Some clones are missing from TCRdb's copy, which holds only in-frame ones; the method was immunoSEQ multiplex PCR. Here the sample spans a few million clones, 85% to 95% being singletons. Sample: naive CD4+ T cells from PBMCs. As for subset: CD45RA+ positively selected. The receptors here all came from a man younger than 35 in good health. Some clones in this sample may be carry-over from other donors' samples.

The V gene is TRBV7-3, the J gene TRBJ2-2; a possible D gene is TRBD1 (6 bases). In germline, CDR1 is SGHTA, CDR2 FQGTGA. Trimming removed 5 bases at V and 5 bases at J, with 15 bases between. This CDR3 is built from 15 residues. CDR3 coding DNA: TGTGCCAGCAGCCAAAGCCAGGGGCGGACCGGGGAGCTGTTTTTT. As protein: CASSQSQGRTGELFF.

The V and J genes are TRBV5-4 and TRBJ1-4, with D unresolved. The V end was cut by 0 bases, the J end by 8 bases, with 8 bases between. Germline V gives CDR1 SGHNT, CDR2 YYREEE (reference sequence). The CDR3 is made up of 13 amino acids. CDR3 nucleotides: TGTGCCAGCAGCTTGGCCCCGCGGGAAAAACTGTTTTTT. It encodes CASSLAPREKLFF.

This chain joins TRBV28 and TRBJ1-5; D unclear. Looked up from germline, CDR1 is MDHEN and CDR2 is SYDVKM. V was clipped by 6 bases and J by 3 bases, with 9 bases between them. This CDR3 is built from 13 residues. CDR3 sequence reads: CASSGPPNQPQHF. For the CDR3, the DNA is TGTGCCAGCAGCGGACCCCCCAATCAGCCCCAGCATTTT.

CDR3 in amino acids: CASGREGVYGYTF. CDR3 in DNA: TGTGCCAGCGGAAGGGAGGGGGTCTATGGCTACACCTTC. The V call is TRBV27, the J call TRBJ1-2; a possible D gene is TRBD1 (6 bases). Germline CDR1 and CDR2: MNHEY and SMNVEV (reference sequence). Trimming removed 8 bases at V and 4 bases at J, with 14 bases between. The CDR3 is 13 amino acids.